These 2 T cell receptor beta chains were all obtained from the same sample, sequenced in a study of cytomegalovirus exposure and HLA in healthy donors. With 60 Vbeta and 13 Jbeta primers, the PCR was carried out. Generated by immunoSEQ multiplex PCR, the TCRdb table keeps only in-frame clones and is missing some. The sample records over 150,000 clones, around 77% being singletons. The source material was PBMCs. The receptors derive from a man aged 55 to 69 in good health and CMV-seronegative.

The genes are TRBV7-8 and TRBJ2-6; tentative D call: TRBD1 (5 bases). V was shortened by 1 base and J by 2 bases, with 27 bases between the two germline ends. CDR1 and CDR2 (germline): SGHVS, FQNEAQ. This CDR3 has 22 residues. The CDR3: CASSLEPIPKGRRLPGANVLTF. The CDR3 DNA follows: TGTGCCAGCAGCTTAGAACCGATCCCCAAGGGGCGCCGTCTCCCTGGGGCCAACGTCCTGACTTTC.

The V and J genes are TRBV28 and TRBJ1-2; tentatively, D is TRBD1 (6 bases). Trimming left V 7 bases short and J 2 bases short, with 26 bases between. Germline V gene data show CDR1 as MDHEN and CDR2 as SYDVKM. The CDR3 runs 18 residues. The CDR3 DNA reads as TGTGCCAGCATCCGTCGATCCGGGACAAGGGGTTTAAACTATGGCTACACCTTC. This codes for CASIRRSGTRGLNYGYTF.